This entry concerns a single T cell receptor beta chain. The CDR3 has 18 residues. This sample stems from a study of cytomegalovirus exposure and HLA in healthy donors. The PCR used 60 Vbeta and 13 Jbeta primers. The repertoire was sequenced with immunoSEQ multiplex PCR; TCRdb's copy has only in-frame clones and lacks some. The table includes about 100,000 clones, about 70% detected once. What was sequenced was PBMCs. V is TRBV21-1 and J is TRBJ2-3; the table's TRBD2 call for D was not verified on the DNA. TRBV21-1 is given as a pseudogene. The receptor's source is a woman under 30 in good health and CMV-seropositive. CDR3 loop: CASPPSMREGQEGDTQYF. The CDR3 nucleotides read TGTGCCAGCCCCCCTTCGATGCGGGAGGGCCAGGAGGGAGATACGCAGTATTTT.